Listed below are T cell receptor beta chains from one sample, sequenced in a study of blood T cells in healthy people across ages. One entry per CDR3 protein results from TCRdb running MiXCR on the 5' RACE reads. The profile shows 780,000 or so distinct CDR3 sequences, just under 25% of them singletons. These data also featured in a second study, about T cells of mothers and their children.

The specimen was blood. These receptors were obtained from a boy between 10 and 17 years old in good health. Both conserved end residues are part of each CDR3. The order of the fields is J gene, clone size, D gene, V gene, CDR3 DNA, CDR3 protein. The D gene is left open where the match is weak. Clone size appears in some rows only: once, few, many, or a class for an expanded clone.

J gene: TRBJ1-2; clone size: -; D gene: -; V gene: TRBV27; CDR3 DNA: TGTGCCAGCAGTCCGACGACAACGAACTATGGCTACACCTTC; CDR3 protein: CASSPTTTNYGYTF
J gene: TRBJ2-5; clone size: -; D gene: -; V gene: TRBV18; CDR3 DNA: TGTGCCAGCTCACCACACAGCCAAGAGACCCAGTACTTC; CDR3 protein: CASSPHSQETQYF
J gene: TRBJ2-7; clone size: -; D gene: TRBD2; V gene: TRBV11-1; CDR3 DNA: TGTGCCAGCGGAACTAGCGTGACCTACGAGCAGTACTTC; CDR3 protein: CASGTSVTYEQYF
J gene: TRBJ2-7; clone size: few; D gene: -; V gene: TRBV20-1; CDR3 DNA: TGCAGTGCTAGAGATCGGCAGGACTACTCCTACGAGCAGTACTTC; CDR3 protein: CSARDRQDYSYEQYF
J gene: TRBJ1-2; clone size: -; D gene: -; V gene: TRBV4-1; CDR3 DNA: TGCGCCAGCAGCCAAGACCCGGCTCCGAAACTATATGGCTACACCTTC; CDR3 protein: CASSQDPAPKLYGYTF
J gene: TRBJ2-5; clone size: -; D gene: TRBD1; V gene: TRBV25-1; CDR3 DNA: TGTGCCAGCAGTGAATCGACAGGGGCCGAAGGAGAGACCCAGTACTTC; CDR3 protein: CASSESTGAEGETQYF
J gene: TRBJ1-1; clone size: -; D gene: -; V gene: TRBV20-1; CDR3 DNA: TGCAGTGCTAGAGATCAGCGGGTTGACACTGAAGCTTTCTTT; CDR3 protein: CSARDQRVDTEAFF
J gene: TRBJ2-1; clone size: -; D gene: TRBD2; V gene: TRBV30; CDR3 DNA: TGTGCCTGGAGTGGGGGGGGAGGCAATGAGCAGTTCTTC; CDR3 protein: CAWSGGGGNEQFF
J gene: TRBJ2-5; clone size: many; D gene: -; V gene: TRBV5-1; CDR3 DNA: TGCGCCAGCAGCTTATTAGTTTTGGGAGAGACCCAGTACTTC; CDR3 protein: CASSLLVLGETQYF
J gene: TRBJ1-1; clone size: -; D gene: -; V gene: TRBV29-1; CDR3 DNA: TGCAGCGTTGAAGTTTGGGACACTGAAGCTTTCTTT; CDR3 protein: CSVEVWDTEAFF
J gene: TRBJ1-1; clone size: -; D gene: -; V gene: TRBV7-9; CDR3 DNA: TGTGCCAGCAGCTTAGAGGGTGTCGAGGAGGAAGCTTTCTTT; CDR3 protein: CASSLEGVEEEAFF
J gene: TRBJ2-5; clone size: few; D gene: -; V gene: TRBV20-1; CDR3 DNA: TGCAGTGCTACCGAAGAGACCCAGTACTTC; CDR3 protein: CSATEETQYF
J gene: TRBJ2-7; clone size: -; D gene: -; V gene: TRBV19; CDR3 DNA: TGTGCCAGTAGTATGTTCCTCTCCTACGAGCAGTACTTC; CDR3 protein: CASSMFLSYEQYF
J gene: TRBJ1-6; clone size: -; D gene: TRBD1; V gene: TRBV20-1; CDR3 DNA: TGCAGTGCGGAACCTTGGGACAGGCAAACTTCACCCCTCCACTTT; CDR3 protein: CSAEPWDRQTSPLHF
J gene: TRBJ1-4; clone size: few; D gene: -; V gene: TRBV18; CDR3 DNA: TGTGCCAGCTCACCAAGGAAGGAAAAACTGTTTTTT; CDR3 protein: CASSPRKEKLFF
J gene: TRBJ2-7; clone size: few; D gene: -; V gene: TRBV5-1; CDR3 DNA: TGCGCCAGCAGCTTGGAAGTCGCCACCTCCTACGAGCAGTACTTC; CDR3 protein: CASSLEVATSYEQYF
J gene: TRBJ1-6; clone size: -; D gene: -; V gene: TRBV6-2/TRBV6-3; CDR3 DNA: TGTGCCAGCAGGGGAATTTCACCCCTCCACTTT; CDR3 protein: CASRGISPLHF
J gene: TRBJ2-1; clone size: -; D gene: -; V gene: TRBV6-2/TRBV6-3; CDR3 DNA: TGTGCCAGCAACCCCACAGGGTTGGGGCAGTTCTTC; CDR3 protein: CASNPTGLGQFF
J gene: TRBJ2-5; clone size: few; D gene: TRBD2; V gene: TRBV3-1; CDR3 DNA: TGTGCCAGCAGCCAAGGAGGGGCGGGGGGGCTTGAGACCCAGTACTTC; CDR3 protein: CASSQGGAGGLETQYF
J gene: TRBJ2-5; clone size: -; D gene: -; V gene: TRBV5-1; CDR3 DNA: TGCGCCAGCAGTGAATCAGGCGGGCAAGAGACCCAGTACTTC; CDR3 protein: CASSESGGQETQYF
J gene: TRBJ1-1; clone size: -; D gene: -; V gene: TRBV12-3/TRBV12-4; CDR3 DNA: TGTGCCAGCAGAGCACCGGGGACCACTGAAGCTTTCTTT; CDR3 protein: CASRAPGTTEAFF
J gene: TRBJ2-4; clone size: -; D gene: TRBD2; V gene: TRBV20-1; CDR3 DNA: TGCAGTGCTAGTAGGCGGGAGGTCGGAAACATTCAGTACTTC; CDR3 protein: CSASRREVGNIQYF
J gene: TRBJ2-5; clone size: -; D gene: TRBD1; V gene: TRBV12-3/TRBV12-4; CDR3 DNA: TGTGCCAGCAGTCCACGGGACAGGAGGGTTGAGACCCAGTACTTC; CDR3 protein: CASSPRDRRVETQYF
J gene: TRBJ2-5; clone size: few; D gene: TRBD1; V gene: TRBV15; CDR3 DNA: TGTGCCACCAGCAGAGTACAGGGGCAGGAGACCCAGTACTTC; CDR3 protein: CATSRVQGQETQYF
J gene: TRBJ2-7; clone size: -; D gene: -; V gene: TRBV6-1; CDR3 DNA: TGTGCCAGCAGTGATACCGGACAGCAGCGCGAGCAGTACTTC; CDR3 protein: CASSDTGQQREQYF
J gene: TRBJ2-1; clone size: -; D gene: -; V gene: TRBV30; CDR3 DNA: TGTGCCTGGACCGCCGGGACAAACAATGAGCAGTTCTTC; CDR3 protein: CAWTAGTNNEQFF
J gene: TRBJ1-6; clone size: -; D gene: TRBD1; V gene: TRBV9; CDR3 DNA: TGTGCCAGCAGCCCCGCGTCCGTAGGGACAGGTCGCTCACCCCTCCACTTT; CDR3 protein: CASSPASVGTGRSPLHF
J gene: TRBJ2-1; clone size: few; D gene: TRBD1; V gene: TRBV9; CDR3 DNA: TGTGCCAGCAGCGTCAGGGACAGGGGGAATGAGCAGTTCTTC; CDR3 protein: CASSVRDRGNEQFF
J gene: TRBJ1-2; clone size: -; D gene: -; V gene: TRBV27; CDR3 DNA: TGTGCCAGCAGTTTAGCAGGGTTTGGCTATGGCTACACCTTC; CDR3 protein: CASSLAGFGYGYTF
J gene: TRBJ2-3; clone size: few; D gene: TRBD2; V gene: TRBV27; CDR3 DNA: TGTGCCAGCAGTTTATATCGCGGTAGCGGGAGGGGGGACACAGATACGCAGTATTTT; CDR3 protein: CASSLYRGSGRGDTDTQYF
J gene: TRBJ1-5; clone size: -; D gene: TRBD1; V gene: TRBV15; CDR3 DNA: TGTGCCACCAGCAGCGGACAGGGGGGCAATCAGCCCCAGCATTTT; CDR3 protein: CATSSGQGGNQPQHF
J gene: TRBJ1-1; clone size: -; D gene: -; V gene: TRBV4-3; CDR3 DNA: TGCGCCAGCAGCCAAGATTTGTCGCCGAATGGGGGAGGCGATGAAGCTTTCTTT; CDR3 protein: CASSQDLSPNGGGDEAFF
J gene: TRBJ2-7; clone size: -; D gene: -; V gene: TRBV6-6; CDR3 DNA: TGTACCAGCAGTCCTGGTCGCGGTATGGGCGAGCAGTACTTC; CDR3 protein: CTSSPGRGMGEQYF
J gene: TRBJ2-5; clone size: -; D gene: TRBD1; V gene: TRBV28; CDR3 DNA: TGTGCCAGCAGTTTGGTTCAGGGGCAGGGGGAGCAGTACTTC; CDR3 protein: CASSLVQGQGEQYF
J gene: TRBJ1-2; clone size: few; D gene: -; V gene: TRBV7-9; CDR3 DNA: TGTGCCAGCAGCTTTCGGGGTTGGACGGAGAAGGGTGGCTACACCTTC; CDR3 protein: CASSFRGWTEKGGYTF
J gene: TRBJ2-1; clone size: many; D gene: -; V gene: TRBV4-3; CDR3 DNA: TGCGCCAGCAGCCAAGATCGCGGAGTCCCCTACAATGAGCAGTTCTTC; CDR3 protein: CASSQDRGVPYNEQFF
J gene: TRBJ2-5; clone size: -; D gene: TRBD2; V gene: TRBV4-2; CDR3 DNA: TGTGCCAGCAGCCAGATGAAGGGACTAGCGGGAGGGCCCGCGCGAGAGACCCAGTACTTC; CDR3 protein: CASSQMKGLAGGPARETQYF
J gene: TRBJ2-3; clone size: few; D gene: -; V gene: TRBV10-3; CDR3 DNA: TGTGCCAGTGCCATCAGTGAGTTTAGTGGAGGCAGGGGTATAACAGATACGCAGTATTTT; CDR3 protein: CASAISEFSGGRGITDTQYF
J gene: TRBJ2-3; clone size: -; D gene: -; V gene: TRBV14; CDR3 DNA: TGTGCCAGCAGCCAAGATCGTCGGGATACGCAGTATTTT; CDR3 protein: CASSQDRRDTQYF
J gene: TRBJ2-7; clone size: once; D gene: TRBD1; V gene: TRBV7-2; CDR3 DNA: TGTGCCAGCAGCTTATTTAGACAGGGCCCCTTCGAGCAGTACTTC; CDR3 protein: CASSLFRQGPFEQYF
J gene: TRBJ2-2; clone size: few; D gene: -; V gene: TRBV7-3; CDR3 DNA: TGTGCCAGCAGGCCTAGGGGGAACACCGGGGAGCTGTTTTTT; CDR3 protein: CASRPRGNTGELFF
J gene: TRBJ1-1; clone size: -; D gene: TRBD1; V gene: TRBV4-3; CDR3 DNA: TGCGCCAGCTCAAGACAGGGGGCCATGAACACTGAAGCTTTCTTT; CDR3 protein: CASSRQGAMNTEAFF
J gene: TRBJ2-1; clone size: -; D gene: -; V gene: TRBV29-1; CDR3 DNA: TGCAGCGTTGATGGTCTTGGCAACAATGAGCAGTTCTTC; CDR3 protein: CSVDGLGNNEQFF
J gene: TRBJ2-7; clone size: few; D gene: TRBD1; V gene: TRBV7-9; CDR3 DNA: TGTGCCAGCAGCATCGGGACAGGGGGCATCTACGAGCAGTACTTC; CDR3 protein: CASSIGTGGIYEQYF
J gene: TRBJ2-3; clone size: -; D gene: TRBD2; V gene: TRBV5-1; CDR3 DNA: TGCGCCAGCGTACGGACTAGCGGGGCGAGCACAGATACGCAGTATTTT; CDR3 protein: CASVRTSGASTDTQYF
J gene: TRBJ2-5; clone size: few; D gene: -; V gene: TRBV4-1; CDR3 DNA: TGCGCCAGCAGCCAAGTTGTACTGCAAGAGACCCAGTACTTC; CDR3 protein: CASSQVVLQETQYF
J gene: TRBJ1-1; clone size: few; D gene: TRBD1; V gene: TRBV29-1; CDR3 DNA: TGCAGCGCCACCGGGACAGGGAACACTGAAGCTTTCTTT; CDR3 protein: CSATGTGNTEAFF
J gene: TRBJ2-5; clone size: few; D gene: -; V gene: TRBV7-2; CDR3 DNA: TGTGCCAGCAGCTCCCGGGACAAGCCCTTGGAGCAGTACTTC; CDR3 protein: CASSSRDKPLEQYF
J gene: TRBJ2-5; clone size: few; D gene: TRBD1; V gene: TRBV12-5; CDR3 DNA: TGTGCTAGTGGTTCGCCCACCGGGACAGGGGGCCAAGAGACCCAGTACTTC; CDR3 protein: CASGSPTGTGGQETQYF
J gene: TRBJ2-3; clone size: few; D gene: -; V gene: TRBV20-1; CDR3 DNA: TGCAGTGGGGGGACCCGGGGGGATACGCAGTATTTT; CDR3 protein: CSGGTRGDTQYF
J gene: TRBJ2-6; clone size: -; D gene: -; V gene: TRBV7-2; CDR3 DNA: TGTGCCAGCAGCTTAGGTGGGGGCACTGGGGCCAACGTCCTGACTTTC; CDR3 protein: CASSLGGGTGANVLTF
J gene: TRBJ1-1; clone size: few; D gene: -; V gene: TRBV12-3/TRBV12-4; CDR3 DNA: TGTGCCAGCAGTCCCCTCTCAGGGATTCCTGAAGCTTTCTTT; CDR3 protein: CASSPLSGIPEAFF
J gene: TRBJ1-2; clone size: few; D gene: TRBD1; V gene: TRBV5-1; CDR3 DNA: TGCGCCAGCAGAGAGGGGGCCGGCTATGGCTACACCTTC; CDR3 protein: CASREGAGYGYTF
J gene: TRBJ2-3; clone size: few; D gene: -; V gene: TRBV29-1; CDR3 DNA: TGCAGCGTTGACAGGGCTTCGAGCACAGATACGCAGTATTTT; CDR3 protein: CSVDRASSTDTQYF
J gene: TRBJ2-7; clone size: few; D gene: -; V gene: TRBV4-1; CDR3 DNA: TGCGCCAGCAGCGAAATGGGGGGCTACGAGCAGTACTTC; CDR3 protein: CASSEMGGYEQYF
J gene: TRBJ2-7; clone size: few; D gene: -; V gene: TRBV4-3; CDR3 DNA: TGCGCCAGCAGCCAATCATTGGGTCCTTCCTACGAGCAGTACTTC; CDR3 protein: CASSQSLGPSYEQYF
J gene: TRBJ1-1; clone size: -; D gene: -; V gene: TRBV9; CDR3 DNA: TGTGCCAGCAGCGTAGGGGTTTCGGGCACTGAAGCTTTCTTT; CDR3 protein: CASSVGVSGTEAFF
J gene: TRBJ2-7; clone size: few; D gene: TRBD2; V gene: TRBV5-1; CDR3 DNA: TGCGCCAGCAAGTACCTAGCGGGAGATAGGTACGAGCAGTACTTC; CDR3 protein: CASKYLAGDRYEQYF
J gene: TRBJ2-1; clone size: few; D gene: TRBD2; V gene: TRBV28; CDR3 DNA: TGTGCCAGCAGTTACGGACTAGCGGGAGAGGGAAACAATGAGCAGTTCTTC; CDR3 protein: CASSYGLAGEGNNEQFF